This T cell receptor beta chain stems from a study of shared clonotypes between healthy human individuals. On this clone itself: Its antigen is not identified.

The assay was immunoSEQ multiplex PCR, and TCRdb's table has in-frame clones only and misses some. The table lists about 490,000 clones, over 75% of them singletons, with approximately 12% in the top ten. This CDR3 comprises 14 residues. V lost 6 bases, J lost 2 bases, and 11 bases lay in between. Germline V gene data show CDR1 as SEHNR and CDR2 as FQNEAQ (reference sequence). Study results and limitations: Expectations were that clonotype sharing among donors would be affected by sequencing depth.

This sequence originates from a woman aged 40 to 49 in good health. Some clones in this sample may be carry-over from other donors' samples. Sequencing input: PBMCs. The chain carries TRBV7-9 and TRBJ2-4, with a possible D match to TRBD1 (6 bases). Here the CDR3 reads CASSPDRTKNIQYF. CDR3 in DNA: TGTGCCAGCAGTCCAGACAGGACCAAAAACATTCAGTACTTC.